This T cell receptor (beta chain) was captured by sequencing in a study of CD8 T cells in ankylosing spondylitis (dated by TCRdb to the late 2010s). For context, the study as a whole: The study set out to find disease-linked TCR variants by profiling T cell receptor beta repertoires in ankylosing spondylitis patients and healthy donors. The whole study cohort included 108 healthy donors and 25 ankylosing spondylitis patients. Peripheral blood samples were taken, and synovial fluid was additionally collected from ankylosing spondylitis patients.

The instrument was an Illumina HiSeq 2500. TCR beta libraries were prepared by quantitative 5'-RACE with molecular barcodes. Processing in the source paper ran as follows. To identify disease-linked TCR variants, a new computational method was used, one built on a probabilistic model of VDJ rearrangement. Using fastp at Q25 and MiXCR, TCRdb reprocessed the public reads and kept productive beta chains. Records with the same CDR3 protein are collapsed into one entry carrying the most frequent genes and DNA. Clone size and V and J calls follow TCRdb, not the original study. The table for this sample lists about 330,000 distinct CDR3 sequences; around 8% of them were counted only once. More than 14% of the sample lies in the top ten. Reading the germline V gene gives CDR1 SGHTA and CDR2 FQGTGA. Trimming accounts for 7 bases at V and 3 bases at J, while the number of junction bases matched to no gene is 6. From its cysteine to its phenylalanine, the CDR3 spans 15 amino acids. The entry retains the CDR3 DNA only, 45 bases that are in frame from base 1.

With regard to this clonotype: Which antigen it targets is not known. No much larger clonotype is one base removed from it; base qualities were not supplied.

The paper's findings and limits, for the study overall: Some motif variants had previously been reported in the synovial fluid and blood of reactive arthritis patients, which suggests shared mechanisms of disease initiation. The disease-linked clones were reported as significantly enriched in matched synovial fluid samples from ankylosing spondylitis patients. A TCR beta motif made up of eight or nine highly homologous amino acid variants appeared to be characteristic of blood from ankylosing spondylitis patients. A CD8+ phenotype was shown by the disease-linked clones, which were found at relatively low frequencies in peripheral blood.

This sequence originates from a male donor with ankylosing spondylitis. The sample comprised blood, either unsorted or a sorted T cell fraction (not recorded which). The chain employs TRBV7-3 and TRBJ2-2, and 9 junctional nucleotides match TRBD1. Here is the DNA: TGTGCCAGCACCGCCGGGACAGGGTACACCGGGGAGCTGTTTTTT. Its translation reads: CASTAGTGYTGELFF.